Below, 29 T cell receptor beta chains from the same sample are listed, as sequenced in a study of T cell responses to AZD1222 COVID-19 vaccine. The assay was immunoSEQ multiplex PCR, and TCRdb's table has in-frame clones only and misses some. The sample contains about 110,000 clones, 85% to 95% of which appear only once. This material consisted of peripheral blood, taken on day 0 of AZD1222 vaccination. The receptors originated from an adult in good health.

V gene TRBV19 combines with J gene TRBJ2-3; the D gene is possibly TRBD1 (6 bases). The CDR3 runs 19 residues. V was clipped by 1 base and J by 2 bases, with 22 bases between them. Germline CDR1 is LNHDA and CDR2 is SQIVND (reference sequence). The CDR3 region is CASSIGGPGGSRVTDTQYF. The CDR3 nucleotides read TGTGCCAGTAGTATAGGGGGGCCGGGTGGCAGTCGAGTCACAGATACGCAGTATTTT.

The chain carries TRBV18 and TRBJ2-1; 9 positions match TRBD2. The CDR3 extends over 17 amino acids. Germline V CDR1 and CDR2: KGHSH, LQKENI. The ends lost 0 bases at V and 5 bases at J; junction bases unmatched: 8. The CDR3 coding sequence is TGTGCCAGCTCACCACCTCGGAGAGTAGCGGGGGACAATGAGCAGTTCTTC. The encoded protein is CASSPPRRVAGDNEQFF.

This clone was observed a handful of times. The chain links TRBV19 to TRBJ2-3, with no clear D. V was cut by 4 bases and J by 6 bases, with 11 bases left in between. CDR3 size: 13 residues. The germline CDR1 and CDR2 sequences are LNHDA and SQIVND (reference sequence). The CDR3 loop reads CASSRSPRDTQYF. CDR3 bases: TGTGCCAGTAGTAGGTCCCCAAGGGATACGCAGTATTTT.

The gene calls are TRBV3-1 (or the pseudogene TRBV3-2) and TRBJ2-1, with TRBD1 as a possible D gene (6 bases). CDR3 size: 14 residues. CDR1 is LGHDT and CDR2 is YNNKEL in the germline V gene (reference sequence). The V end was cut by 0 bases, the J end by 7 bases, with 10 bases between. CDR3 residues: CASSQDSRGNEQFF. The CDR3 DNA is TGTGCCAGCAGCCAAGATAGCAGGGGTAATGAGCAGTTCTTC.

The CDR3 reads CASSLDRASNQPQHF. DNA for the CDR3: TGTGCCAGCAGTCTAGACAGGGCTTCCAATCAGCCCCAGCATTTT. The genes are TRBV27 and TRBJ1-5; 7 bases align to TRBD1. The germline CDR1 and CDR2 sequences are MNHEY and SMNVEV (reference sequence). CDR3 length equals 15 residues. V dropped 5 bases and J dropped 3; count of bases not matched to a gene: 7.

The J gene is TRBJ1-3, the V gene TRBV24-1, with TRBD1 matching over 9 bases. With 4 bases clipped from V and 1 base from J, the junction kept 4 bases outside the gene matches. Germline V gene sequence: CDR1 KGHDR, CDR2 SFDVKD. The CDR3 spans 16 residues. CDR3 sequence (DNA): TGTGCCACCAGTGACTCCGGGACAGGGTCTGGAAACACCATATATTTT. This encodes CATSDSGTGSGNTIYF.

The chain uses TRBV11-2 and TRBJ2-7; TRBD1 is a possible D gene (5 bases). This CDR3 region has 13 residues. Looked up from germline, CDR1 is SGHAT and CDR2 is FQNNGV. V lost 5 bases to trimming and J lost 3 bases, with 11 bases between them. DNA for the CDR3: TGTGCCAGCAGCCTAGGTACAGGCTACGAGCAGTACTTC. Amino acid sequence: CASSLGTGYEQYF.

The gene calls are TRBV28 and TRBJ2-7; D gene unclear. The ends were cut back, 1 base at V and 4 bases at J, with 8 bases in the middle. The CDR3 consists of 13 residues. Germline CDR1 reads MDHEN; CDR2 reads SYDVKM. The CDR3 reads CASSLSSLYEQYF. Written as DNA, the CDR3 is TGTGCCAGCAGTTTATCGTCCCTTTACGAGCAGTACTTC.

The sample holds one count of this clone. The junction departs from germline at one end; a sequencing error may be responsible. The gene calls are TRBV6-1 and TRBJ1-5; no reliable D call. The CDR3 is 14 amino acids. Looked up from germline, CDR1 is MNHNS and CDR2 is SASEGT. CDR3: CVSSERVSNQPQHF. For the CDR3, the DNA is TGTGTCAGCAGTGAACGGGTTTCCAATCAGCCCCAGCATTTT.

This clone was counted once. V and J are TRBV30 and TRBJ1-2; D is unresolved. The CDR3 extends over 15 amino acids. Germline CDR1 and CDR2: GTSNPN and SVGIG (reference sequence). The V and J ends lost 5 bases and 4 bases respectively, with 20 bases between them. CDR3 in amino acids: CAWAQPTLRGYGYTF. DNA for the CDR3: TGTGCCTGGGCCCAACCGACACTCCGGGGCTATGGCTACACCTTC.

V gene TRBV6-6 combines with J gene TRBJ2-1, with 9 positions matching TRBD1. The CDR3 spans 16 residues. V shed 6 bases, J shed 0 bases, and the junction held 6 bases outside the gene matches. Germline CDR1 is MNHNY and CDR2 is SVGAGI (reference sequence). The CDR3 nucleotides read TGTGCCAGCAGACGACAGGGGGGGAGCTCCTACAATGAGCAGTTCTTC. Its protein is CASRRQGGSSYNEQFF.

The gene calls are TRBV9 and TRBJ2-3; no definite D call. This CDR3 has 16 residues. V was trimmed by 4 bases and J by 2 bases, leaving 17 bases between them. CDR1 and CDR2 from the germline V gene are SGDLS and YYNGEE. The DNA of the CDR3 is TGTGCCAGCAGCCCAAGTAGTAAGTTGGTCACAGATACGCAGTATTTT. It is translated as CASSPSSKLVTDTQYF.

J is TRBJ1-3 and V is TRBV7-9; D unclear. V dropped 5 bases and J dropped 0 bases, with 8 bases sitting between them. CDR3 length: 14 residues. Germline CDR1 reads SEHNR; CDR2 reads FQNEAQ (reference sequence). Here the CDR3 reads CASSPASSGNTIYF. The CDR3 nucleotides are TGTGCCAGCAGCCCCGCGAGCTCTGGAAACACCATATATTTT.

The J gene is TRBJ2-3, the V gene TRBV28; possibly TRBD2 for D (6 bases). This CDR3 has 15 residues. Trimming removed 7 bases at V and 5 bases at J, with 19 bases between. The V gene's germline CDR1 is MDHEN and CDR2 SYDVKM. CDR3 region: CASTSRRLGLDTQYF. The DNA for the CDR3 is TGTGCCAGCACCTCCCGGAGACTAGGGTTAGATACGCAGTATTTT.

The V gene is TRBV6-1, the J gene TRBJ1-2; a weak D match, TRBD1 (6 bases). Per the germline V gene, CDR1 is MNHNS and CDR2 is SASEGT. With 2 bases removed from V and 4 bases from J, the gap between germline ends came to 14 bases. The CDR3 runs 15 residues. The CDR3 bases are TGTGCCAGCAGTGAACAGGCAGGGGAGTTCTATGGCTACACCTTC. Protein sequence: CASSEQAGEFYGYTF.

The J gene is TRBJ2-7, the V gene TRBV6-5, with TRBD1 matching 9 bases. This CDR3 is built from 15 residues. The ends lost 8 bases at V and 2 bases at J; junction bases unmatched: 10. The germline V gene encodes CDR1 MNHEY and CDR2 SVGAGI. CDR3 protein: CASGPGRQGAYEQYF. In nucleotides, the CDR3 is TGTGCCAGCGGACCGGGAAGACAGGGGGCCTACGAGCAGTACTTC.

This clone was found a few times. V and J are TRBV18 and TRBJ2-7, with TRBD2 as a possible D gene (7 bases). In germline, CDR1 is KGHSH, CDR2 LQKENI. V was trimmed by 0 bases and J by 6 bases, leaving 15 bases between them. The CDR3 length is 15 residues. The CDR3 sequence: CASSPPGGARVEQYF. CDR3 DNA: TGTGCCAGCTCACCACCTGGGGGGGCGAGAGTCGAGCAGTACTTC.

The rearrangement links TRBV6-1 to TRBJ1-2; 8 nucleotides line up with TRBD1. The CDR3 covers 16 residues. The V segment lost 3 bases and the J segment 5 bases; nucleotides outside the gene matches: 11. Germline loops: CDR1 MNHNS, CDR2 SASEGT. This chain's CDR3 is CASSERPDRARYGYTF. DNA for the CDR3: TGTGCCAGCAGTGAGAGGCCGGACAGGGCTCGGTATGGCTACACCTTC.

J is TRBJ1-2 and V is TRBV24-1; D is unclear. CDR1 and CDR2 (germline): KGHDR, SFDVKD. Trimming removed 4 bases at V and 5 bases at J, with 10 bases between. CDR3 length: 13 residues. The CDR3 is CATSDPGSYGYTF. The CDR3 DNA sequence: TGTGCCACCAGTGACCCGGGTTCTTATGGCTACACCTTC.

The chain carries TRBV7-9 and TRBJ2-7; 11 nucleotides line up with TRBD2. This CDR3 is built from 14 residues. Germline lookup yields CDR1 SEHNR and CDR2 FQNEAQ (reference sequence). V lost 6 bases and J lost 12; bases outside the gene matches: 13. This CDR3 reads CASSYGTSGSFLYF. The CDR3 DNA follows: TGTGCCAGCAGTTACGGGACTAGCGGCAGTTTCCTGTACTTC.

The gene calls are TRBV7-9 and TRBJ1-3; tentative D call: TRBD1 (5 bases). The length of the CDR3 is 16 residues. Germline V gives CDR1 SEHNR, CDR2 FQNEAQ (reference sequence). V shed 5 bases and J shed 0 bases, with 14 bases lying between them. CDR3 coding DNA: TGTGCCAGCAGCCCCGGGGCAGGTACCTCTGGAAACACCATATATTTT. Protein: CASSPGAGTSGNTIYF.

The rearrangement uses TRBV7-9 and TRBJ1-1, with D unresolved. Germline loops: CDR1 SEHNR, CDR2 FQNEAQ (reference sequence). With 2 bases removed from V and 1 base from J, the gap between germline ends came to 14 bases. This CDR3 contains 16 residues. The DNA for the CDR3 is TGTGCCAGCAGCTTAAGAAGTGGGGTCTCGAACACTGAAGCTTTCTTT. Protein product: CASSLRSGVSNTEAFF.

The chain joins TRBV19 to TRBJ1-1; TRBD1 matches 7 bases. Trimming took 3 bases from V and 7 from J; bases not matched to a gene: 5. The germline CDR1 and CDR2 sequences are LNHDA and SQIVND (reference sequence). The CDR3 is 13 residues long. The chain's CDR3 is CASSITGQDEAFF. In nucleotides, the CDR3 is TGTGCCAGTAGTATCACCGGACAGGATGAAGCTTTCTTT.

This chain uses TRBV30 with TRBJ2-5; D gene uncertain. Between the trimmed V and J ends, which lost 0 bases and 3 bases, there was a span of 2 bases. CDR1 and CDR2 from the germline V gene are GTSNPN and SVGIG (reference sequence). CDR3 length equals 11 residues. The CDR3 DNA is TGTGCCTGGAGTGTGAAAGAGACCCAGTACTTC. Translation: CAWSVKETQYF.

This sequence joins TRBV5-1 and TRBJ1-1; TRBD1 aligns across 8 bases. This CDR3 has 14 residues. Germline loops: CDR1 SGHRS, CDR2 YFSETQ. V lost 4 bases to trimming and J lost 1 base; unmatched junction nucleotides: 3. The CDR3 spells CASSKTGANTEAFF. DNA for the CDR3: TGCGCCAGCAGCAAGACAGGGGCGAACACTGAAGCTTTCTTT.

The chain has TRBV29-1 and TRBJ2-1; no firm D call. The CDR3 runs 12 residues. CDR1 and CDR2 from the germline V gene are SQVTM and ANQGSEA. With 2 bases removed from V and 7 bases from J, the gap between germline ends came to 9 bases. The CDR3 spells CSVEPGLNEQFF. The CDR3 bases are TGCAGCGTTGAACCCGGGCTGAATGAGCAGTTCTTC.

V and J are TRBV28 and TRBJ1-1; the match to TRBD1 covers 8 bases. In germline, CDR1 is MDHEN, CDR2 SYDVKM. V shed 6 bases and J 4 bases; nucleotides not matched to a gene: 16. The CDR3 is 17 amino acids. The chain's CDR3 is CASSPRTGRAARTEAFF. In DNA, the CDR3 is TGTGCCAGCAGCCCCCGGACAGGGAGGGCGGCGCGCACTGAAGCTTTCTTT.

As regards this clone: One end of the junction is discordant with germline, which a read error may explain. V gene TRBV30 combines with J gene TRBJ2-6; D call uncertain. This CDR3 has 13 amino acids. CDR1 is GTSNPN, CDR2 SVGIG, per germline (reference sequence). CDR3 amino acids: CTWTFSGANVLTF. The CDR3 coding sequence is TGTACCTGGACCTTCAGTGGGGCCAACGTCCTGACTTTC. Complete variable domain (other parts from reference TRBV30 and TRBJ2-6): SQTIHQWPATLVQPVGSPLSLECTVEGTSNPNLYWYRQAAGRGLQLLFYSVGIGQISSEVPQNLSASRPQDRQFILSSKKLLLSDSGFYLCTWTFSGANVLTFGAGSRLTVL.

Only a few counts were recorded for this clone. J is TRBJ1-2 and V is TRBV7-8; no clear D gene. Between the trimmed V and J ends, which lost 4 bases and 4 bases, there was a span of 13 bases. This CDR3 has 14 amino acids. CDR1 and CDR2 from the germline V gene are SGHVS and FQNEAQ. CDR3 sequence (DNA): TGTGCCAGCAGCTCAAAATATGATTCCTATGGCTACACCTTC. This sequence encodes CASSSKYDSYGYTF.